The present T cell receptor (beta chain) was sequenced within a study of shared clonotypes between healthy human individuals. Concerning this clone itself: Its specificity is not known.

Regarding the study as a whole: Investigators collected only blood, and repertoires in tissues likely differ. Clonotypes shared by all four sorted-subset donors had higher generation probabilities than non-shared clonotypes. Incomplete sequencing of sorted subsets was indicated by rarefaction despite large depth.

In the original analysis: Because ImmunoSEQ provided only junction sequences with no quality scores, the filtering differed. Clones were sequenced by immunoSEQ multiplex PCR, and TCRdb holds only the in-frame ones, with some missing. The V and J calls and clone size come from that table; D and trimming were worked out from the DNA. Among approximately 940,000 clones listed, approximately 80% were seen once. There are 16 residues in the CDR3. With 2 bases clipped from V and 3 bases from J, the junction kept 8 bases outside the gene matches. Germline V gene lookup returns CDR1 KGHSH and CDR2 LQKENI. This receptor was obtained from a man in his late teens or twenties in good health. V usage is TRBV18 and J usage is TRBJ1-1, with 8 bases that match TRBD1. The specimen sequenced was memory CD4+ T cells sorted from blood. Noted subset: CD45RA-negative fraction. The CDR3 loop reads CASSPGRDRIDTEAFF. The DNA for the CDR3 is TGTGCCAGCTCACCAGGCCGGGACAGGATCGACACTGAAGCTTTCTTT. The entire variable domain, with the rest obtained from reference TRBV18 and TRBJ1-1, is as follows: NAGVMQNPRHLVRRRGQEARLRCSPMKGHSHVYWYRQLPEEGLKFMVYLQKENIIDESGMPKERFSAEFPKEGPSILRIQQVVRGDSAAYFCASSPGRDRIDTEAFFGQGTRLTVV.